This TCR beta chain is from a study of monozygotic twins with inflammatory bowel disease. TCRdb re-called the 5' RACE reads and gives one entry per CDR3 protein, without DNA. The sample has approximately 100,000 distinct CDR3 sequences; the top ten hold about 2%. Germline V gene sequence: CDR1 SEHNR, CDR2 FQNEAQ (reference sequence). There are 15 residues in the CDR3. The chain joins TRBV7-9 to TRBJ1-2. Sequencing was performed on blood. This clonotype originated in a human donor with ulcerative colitis or Crohn's disease, or a healthy co-twin of an affected twin (not recorded which). The CDR3 sequence is CASSLASTENYGYTF.